A single sample gave rise to the 31 T cell receptor beta chains below, sequenced in a study of cytomegalovirus exposure and HLA in healthy donors. PCR primers comprised 60 Vbeta and 13 Jbeta primers. The protocol was immunoSEQ multiplex PCR, while the TCRdb copy is restricted to in-frame clones and leaves out a portion. This sample has roughly 100,000 clones, with roughly 70% found just once. The sample was PBMCs. These receptor sequences come from a woman aged 50 to 60 in good health and CMV-seronegative.

This clone was counted a few times. The chain combines TRBV6-1 with TRBJ2-5; 7 nucleotides align to TRBD2. The DNA end is a closer match to TRBJ2-7, so the J assignment may be wrong. The germline V gene has CDR1 MNHNS and CDR2 SASEGT. This CDR3 region has 16 residues. The DNA of the CDR3 is TGTGCCAGCAGTGAAGGATGGGGGGGGTACTCCTACGAGCAGTACTTC. Translation: CASSEGWGGYSYEQYF.

The rearrangement uses TRBV4-2 and TRBJ2-1; D is ambiguous. CDR3 length: 11 amino acids. Germline-derived CDR1 and CDR2 are LGHNA and YNFKEQ. V was trimmed by 1 base and J by 10 bases, leaving 5 bases between them. The CDR3 region is CASSQALEQFF. The CDR3 nucleotides are TGTGCCAGCAGCCAAGCGTTGGAGCAGTTCTTC.

CDR3 sequence: CASSAGTGGYEQYF. In DNA form, the CDR3 reads TGTGCCAGCTCAGCCGGGACAGGGGGCTACGAGCAGTACTTC. The chain couples TRBV18 to TRBJ2-7, with TRBD1 identical over 11 bases. After removal of 5 bases from V and 3 bases from J, the junction contained 3 bases not matched to a gene. The germline gives CDR1 KGHSH, CDR2 LQKENI. The length of the CDR3 is 14 residues.

The chain joins TRBV7-6 to TRBJ2-2, with TRBD2 matching 12 bases. The CDR3 runs to 19 residues. Germline V gene lookup returns CDR1 SGHVS and CDR2 FNYEAQ. V was pared by 1 base and J by 7 bases, with 13 bases of the junction left unmatched. The CDR3 DNA is TGTGCCAGCAGCTTAGTGGGGGGACGACTAGCGGGAGTCGGCGGGGAGCTGTTTTTT. This encodes CASSLVGGRLAGVGGELFF.

By share of the sample, this clone is medium-sized (0.01 to 0.1%). The CDR3 bases are TGTGCCAGTATCGAAGGGACAGGGGGTGATCAGCCCCAGCATTTT. As protein: CASIEGTGGDQPQHF. The chain carries TRBV19 and TRBJ1-5, with TRBD1 matching 11 bases. Per germline, CDR1 LNHDA and CDR2 SQIVND (reference sequence). The CDR3 extends over 15 amino acids. V gave up 7 bases and J gave up 5 bases; unmatched junction bases: 7.

The chain joins TRBV7-2 to TRBJ2-5; the match to TRBD2 covers 7 bases. This CDR3 comprises 13 residues. The ends lost 3 bases at V and 4 bases at J; junction bases unmatched: 2. CDR1 is SGHTA, CDR2 FQGNSA, per germline. The CDR3 reads CASSFVAGETQYF. CDR3 in DNA: TGTGCCAGCAGCTTCGTAGCGGGAGAGACCCAGTACTTC.

The chain combines TRBV25-1 with TRBJ1-5; 7 positions agree with TRBD1. The CDR3 totals 14 residues. Germline CDR1 and CDR2: MGHDK and SYGVNS. V lost 4 bases and J lost 8; bases outside the gene matches: 8. Here the CDR3 DNA reads TGTGCCAGCAGTGGTAGGGACAGCCTTAAGCCCCAGCATTTT. It codes for CASSGRDSLKPQHF.

This sequence joins TRBV10-1 and TRBJ2-7, with D perhaps TRBD2 (7 bases). Germline values: CDR1 WNHNN, CDR2 SYGVQD (reference sequence). V was cut by 5 bases and J by 6 bases, with 20 bases left in between. There are 15 residues in the CDR3. The CDR3 loop is CASSTWRGPDSEQYF. As DNA, the CDR3 is TGCGCCAGCAGTACCTGGCGGGGGCCCGACAGCGAGCAGTACTTC.

The rearrangement uses TRBV6-5 and TRBJ2-3; possible D gene TRBD2, 5 bases. This CDR3 contains 11 residues. V was clipped by 5 bases and J by 7 bases, with 7 bases between them. Germline-derived CDR1 and CDR2 are MNHEY and SVGAGI. The CDR3 region is CASSSGYTQYF. The CDR3 nucleotides read TGTGCCAGCAGTAGCGGCTATACGCAGTATTTT.

The V gene is TRBV19, the J gene TRBJ2-3; 7 bases fit TRBD1. CDR1 is LNHDA and CDR2 is SQIVND in the germline V gene (reference sequence). CDR3 length: 14 residues. Trimming at V came to 6 bases and at J to 2 bases, leaving 5 bases not matched to a gene. This chain's CDR3 is CASRPGQPTDTQYF. The CDR3 DNA reads as TGTGCCAGTAGGCCGGGACAGCCCACAGATACGCAGTATTTT.

Points on this clone: One junction end disagrees with the germline gene, perhaps due to a read error. V is TRBV7-7 and J is TRBJ1-1; D gene unclear. The CDR3 is 13 residues long. The germline V gene encodes CDR1 SSHAT and CDR2 FNYEAQ (reference sequence). The CDR3 loop reads CASSQRENTEAFF. Here the CDR3 DNA reads TGTGCTAGCAGCCAACGGGAGAACACTGAAGCTTTCTTT.

This chain uses TRBV4-2 with TRBJ2-7; 10 nucleotides line up with TRBD1. The CDR3 totals 15 residues. V trimming: 1 base; J trimming: 0 bases; junction bases outside the gene matches: 0. In germline, CDR1 is LGHNA, CDR2 YNFKEQ. The CDR3 reads CASSQGQGASYEQYF. CDR3 coding DNA: TGTGCCAGCAGCCAAGGACAGGGGGCCTCCTACGAGCAGTACTTC.

The rearrangement joins TRBV7-9 to TRBJ2-7; tentative D call: TRBD2 (7 bases). Germline V gene data show CDR1 as SEHNR and CDR2 as FQNEAQ (reference sequence). This CDR3 contains 14 residues. V shed 2 bases and J shed 5 bases, with 13 bases lying between them. Written as DNA, the CDR3 is TGTGCCAGCAGCTTAACGGGGGGCCTCCACGAGCAGTACTTC. Its translation: CASSLTGGLHEQYF.

The rearrangement uses TRBV11-2 and TRBJ2-2; 7 positions agree with TRBD1. V was pared by 5 bases and J by 6 bases, with 3 bases of the junction left unmatched. The CDR3 sequence is 13 residues long. Germline CDR1 reads SGHAT; CDR2 reads FQNNGV. CDR3 region: CASSLGQAGELFF. The CDR3 DNA reads TGTGCCAGCAGCCTCGGACAGGCCGGGGAGCTGTTTTTT.

This clone was seen a handful of times. This chain uses TRBV7-8 with TRBJ2-7, with D possibly TRBD1 on 6 matching bases. From germline, CDR1 is SGHVS and CDR2 FQNEAQ. The CDR3 has 16 amino acids. V lost 2 bases to trimming and J lost 0 bases, with 14 bases between them. The CDR3: CASSLRRQAPSYEQYF. The DNA of the CDR3 is TGTGCCAGCAGCTTAAGGAGACAGGCGCCCTCCTACGAGCAGTACTTC.

This chain connects TRBV5-6 to TRBJ2-7, with D unresolved. V lost 2 bases to trimming and J lost 2 bases, with 14 bases between them. The CDR3 has 15 amino acids. Germline CDR1 is SGHDT and CDR2 is YYEEEE. CDR3 in DNA: TGTGCCAGCAGCTTCCTACAGAAAGAACCCTACGAGCAGTACTTC. Protein: CASSFLQKEPYEQYF.

The V and J genes are TRBV11-2 and TRBJ2-1; maybe TRBD1 (5 bases). The germline V and J ends were trimmed by 3 bases and 4 bases, with 7 bases remaining between them. From germline, CDR1 is SGHAT and CDR2 FQNNGV. The CDR3 is 13 residues long. CDR3 amino acids: CASSLQGYNEQFF. As DNA, the CDR3 is TGTGCCAGCAGCTTGCAGGGATACAATGAGCAGTTCTTC. The whole variable domain, remainder taken from reference TRBV11-2 and TRBJ2-1, is EAGVAQSPRYKIIEKRQSVAFWCNPISGHATLYWYQQILGQGPKLLIQFQNNGVVDDSQLPKDRFSAERLKGVDSTLKIQPAKLEDSAVYLCASSLQGYNEQFFGPGTRLTVL.

A single count supports this clone. The rearrangement uses TRBV6-5 and TRBJ2-7; D may be TRBD2 (5 bases). Germline V gene data show CDR1 as MNHEY and CDR2 as SVGAGI. Trimming cost V 0 bases and J 4 bases, with 10 bases left between them. This CDR3 spans 14 amino acids. DNA of the CDR3: TGTGCCAGCAGTTACTCGACGCCGGGATACGAGCAGTACTTC. It translates to CASSYSTPGYEQYF.

This clone came up a few times. The gene calls are TRBV2 and TRBJ1-5; maybe TRBD1 (5 bases). The CDR3 is made up of 13 amino acids. The germline CDR1 and CDR2 sequences are SNHLY and FYNNEI. V was cut by 7 bases and J by 4 bases, with 11 bases left in between. CDR3 bases: TGTGCCAGCAAGGGGACTGAGAATCAGCCCCAGCATTTT. Translating it yields CASKGTENQPQHF.

The chain combines TRBV7-9 with TRBJ2-2; D might be TRBD2 (5 bases). The germline gives CDR1 SEHNR, CDR2 FQNEAQ (reference sequence). This CDR3 comprises 12 residues. The V end lost 5 bases, the J end lost 6 bases, and 7 bases lay between the germline ends. CDR3 amino acids: CASSTGSGELFF. DNA of the CDR3: TGTGCCAGCAGCACGGGATCCGGGGAGCTGTTTTTT. Supplemented by reference TRBV7-9 and TRBJ2-2, the full variable domain reads DTGVSQNPRHKITKRGQNVTFRCDPISEHNRLYWYRQTLGQGPEFLTYFQNEAQLEKSRLLSDRFSAERPKGSFSTLEIQRTEQGDSAMYLCASSTGSGELFFGEGSRLTVL.

This clone was recorded a few times. V usage is TRBV13 and J usage is TRBJ2-3; 12 bases are shared with TRBD2. Germline V lookup: CDR1 PRHDT, CDR2 FYEKMQ (reference sequence). The J segment lost 2 bases and the V segment lost 5 bases, leaving 5 bases of the junction unmatched. This CDR3 is 16 amino acids long. The CDR3: CASSPGLAGPTDTQYF. The CDR3 DNA reads TGTGCCAGCAGCCCGGGACTAGCGGGCCCCACAGATACGCAGTATTTT.

V is TRBV28 and J is TRBJ2-7, with D unresolved. Germline values: CDR1 MDHEN, CDR2 SYDVKM. This CDR3 region has 14 residues. V was clipped by 1 base and J by 3 bases, with 10 bases between them. CDR3 in amino acids: CASSLFAASYEQYF. As DNA, the CDR3 is TGTGCCAGCAGTTTATTCGCGGCCAGCTACGAGCAGTACTTC.

The rearrangement links TRBV23-1 to TRBJ2-3; tentative D call: TRBD1 (5 bases). TRBV23-1 is marked as an open reading frame, function uncertain. Trimming cost V 2 bases and J 1 base, with 13 bases left between them. The CDR3 consists of 16 residues. The CDR3 nucleotides are TGCGCCAGCAGTCAACCGATCAGGGATCGCACAGATACGCAGTATTTT. Amino acid sequence: CASSQPIRDRTDTQYF.

This chain joins TRBV19 and TRBJ1-2, with 7 positions matching TRBD1. CDR3 size: 17 residues. The junction had 11 bases not matched to a gene; V was cut back by 3 bases and J by 1 base. Per the germline V gene, CDR1 is LNHDA and CDR2 is SQIVND (reference sequence). The CDR3: CASSIQTGQLDNYGYTF. Here the CDR3 DNA reads TGTGCCAGTAGTATCCAGACAGGGCAACTTGATAACTATGGCTACACCTTC.

This clone has a single count. This sequence joins TRBV7-6 and TRBJ2-1, with D possibly being TRBD1 (6 bases). CDR3 length equals 13 residues. CDR1 and CDR2 (germline): SGHVS, FNYEAQ. Deletions cut 5 bases from V and 8 bases from J, with 13 bases between. The CDR3 spells CASSRDIRDEQFF. The CDR3 DNA follows: TGTGCCAGCAGCAGGGACATTCGGGATGAGCAGTTCTTC.

This rearrangement joins TRBV30 to TRBJ2-5; 9 bases line up with TRBD1. CDR3 length: 15 residues. The trim removed 2 bases at V and 5 bases at J, leaving 9 bases unmatched. Germline CDR1 is GTSNPN and CDR2 is SVGIG (reference sequence). For the CDR3, the DNA is TGTGCCTGGAGTTTAGGGACAGGGCGGGGGGAGACCCAGTACTTC. Translated: CAWSLGTGRGETQYF. Complete variable domain (other parts from reference TRBV30 and TRBJ2-5): SQTIHQWPATLVQPVGSPLSLECTVEGTSNPNLYWYRQAAGRGLQLLFYSVGIGQISSEVPQNLSASRPQDRQFILSSKKLLLSDSGFYLCAWSLGTGRGETQYFGPGTRLLVL.

Only a few counts were recorded for this clone. This chain links TRBV11-3 with TRBJ2-7, with D possibly matching TRBD2 (6 bases). The CDR3 is made up of 15 amino acids. From germline, CDR1 is SGHNT and CDR2 YENEEA. Trimming left V 6 bases short and J 5 bases short, with 20 bases between. This CDR3 is CASSIRGPGVNEQYF. The CDR3 region has the DNA TGTGCCAGCAGTATAAGGGGTCCGGGAGTAAACGAGCAGTACTTC.

In its sample, this clone was seen a few times. J is TRBJ2-7 and V is TRBV27, with TRBD2 as a possible D gene (5 bases). The CDR3 runs to 14 residues. V lost 6 bases, J lost 0 bases, and 12 bases lay in between. Germline CDR1 MNHEY, CDR2 SMNVEV (reference sequence). The CDR3 is CASRSGVNSYEQYF. The CDR3 DNA follows: TGTGCCAGCAGATCCGGGGTGAACTCCTACGAGCAGTACTTC.

The chain is built from TRBV7-3 and TRBJ1-2; possibly TRBD1 for D (6 bases). This CDR3 is built from 14 residues. V dropped 1 base and J dropped 2 bases, with 8 bases sitting between them. CDR1 SGHTA and CDR2 FQGTGA come from the germline V gene. CDR3 nucleotides: TGTGCCAGCAGCTTAAACCAGGGGAACTATGGCTACACCTTC. Translating gives CASSLNQGNYGYTF. Combining the CDR3 with reference TRBV7-3 and TRBJ1-2 gives the whole variable domain GAGVSQTPSNKVTEKGKYVELRCDPISGHTALYWYRQSLGQGPEFLIYFQGTGAADDSGLPNDRFFAVRPEGSVSTLKIQRTERGDSAVYLCASSLNQGNYGYTFGSGTRLTVV.

This sequence joins TRBV6-6 and TRBJ2-2; TRBD1 aligns across 7 bases. With V trimmed by 6 bases and J by 4 bases, 5 bases remained unmatched. The germline V gene encodes CDR1 MNHNY and CDR2 SVGAGI (reference sequence). The CDR3 spans 14 residues. The CDR3 DNA follows: TGTGCCAGCAGACCTACAGGGGTCACCGGGGAGCTGTTTTTT. This codes for CASRPTGVTGELFF.

This chain uses TRBV11-2 with TRBJ1-5; D gene ambiguous. Germline assignment: CDR1 SGHAT and CDR2 FQNNGV. Trimming pared 5 bases from V and 1 base from J, leaving 6 bases between. This CDR3 is built from 13 residues. The CDR3 is CASSLSSNQPQHF. CDR3 DNA: TGTGCCAGCAGCCTATCGAGCAATCAGCCCCAGCATTTT.